These T cell receptor beta chains were read from a single sample in a study of blood T cells in healthy people across ages. TCRdb fed the 5' RACE reads into MiXCR, producing one record per CDR3 protein. In the table there are 730,000 or so distinct CDR3 sequences, roughly 41% of which are singletons. Sequencing used blood. These receptors originate from a woman aged 55-69 years in good health. CDR3s include the opening cysteine and the closing phenylalanine or tryptophan.

v_call	j_call	cdr3_aa
TRBV6-6	TRBJ2-2	CASTKGEYTGELFF
TRBV29-1	TRBJ1-1	CSARQGGNTEAFF
TRBV20-1	TRBJ2-5	CSEFTIRAQETQYF
TRBV5-1	TRBJ2-1	CASRTPAGGLYNEQFF
TRBV12-3/TRBV12-4	TRBJ2-4	CASSLEEASKNIQYF
TRBV25-1	TRBJ2-3	CASSEPGLGTDTQYF
TRBV6-5	-	CASKTVPGEQYF
TRBV9	TRBJ2-7	CASSVGGSQTYEQYF
TRBV28	TRBJ2-5	CASRVAQETQYF
TRBV5-1	TRBJ2-7	CASSRDRGQYEQYF
TRBV28	TRBJ2-7	CASSSLKGRINYEQYF
TRBV4-3	TRBJ2-5	CASSRNRGVGAETQYF
TRBV11-1	TRBJ1-1	CASSQHGTEAFF
TRBV6-1	TRBJ2-7	CASLRRLAGDEQYF
TRBV6-6	TRBJ2-4	CASTLAGGRNIQYF
TRBV27	TRBJ2-3	CASSGLGDTQYF
TRBV29-1	TRBJ1-1	CSVEAAGWATEAFF
TRBV19	TRBJ2-1	CASSVTGGEQFF
TRBV12-3/TRBV12-4	TRBJ2-3	CASDTGGTDTQYF
TRBV9	TRBJ2-3	CASSPTSGIATDTQYF
TRBV6-5	TRBJ1-5	CASRTNSNQPQHF
TRBV5-6	TRBJ2-5	CASSLPLAQQETQYF
TRBV29-1	TRBJ2-7	CSVEGERGNSYEQYF
TRBV20-1	TRBJ2-7	CSARDTNGDPSYYNEQYF
TRBV24-1	TRBJ2-7	CATSDLPGLVTERYF
TRBV7-6	TRBJ2-7	CASSMDRSYEQYF
TRBV20-1	TRBJ2-7	CSASRGRGGANEQYF
TRBV24-1	-	CATSGPRDEQYF
TRBV3-1	TRBJ2-7	CASSLHLGHFYEQYF
TRBV29-1	TRBJ2-7	CSVEVGRYEQYF
TRBV5-1	TRBJ2-7	CASSSSTSGGTYEQYF
TRBV6-5	TRBJ2-7	CASSPDNIYEQYF
TRBV4-3	TRBJ2-1	CADPRDRGSNEQFF
TRBV4-1	TRBJ1-1	CASSPPPGRNTEAFF
TRBV28	TRBJ2-7	CATTWTAGSNEQYF
TRBV14	TRBJ2-1	CASSQDFGRGNEQFF
TRBV4-3	TRBJ2-5	CASSQEAQREVTKETQYF
TRBV20-1	TRBJ1-3	CSAREGGNTIYF
TRBV18	TRBJ2-3	CASSPGQEQGDTQYF
TRBV25-1	TRBJ1-2	CASSEAGTGTGVYGYTF
TRBV6-1	-	CASSEGGPGQGFYEQYF
TRBV4-1	TRBJ2-7	CASSQEPLSPSGQYF
TRBV20-1	TRBJ2-1	CSARDGTSGPGGSYNEQFF
TRBV6-6	TRBJ2-7	CASSAPRDRNYEQYF
TRBV7-9	TRBJ2-7	CASSSGGLEQYF
TRBV27	TRBJ2-1	CASSFRTSSYNEQFF
TRBV27	TRBJ2-4	CASSLRGLAKNIQYF
TRBV20-1	TRBJ2-7	CSARGTSGRALYEQYF